This T cell receptor (beta chain) was sequenced for a study of tumor and adjacent non-tumor tissue in lung cancer. As for the study in general: Histology: about twelve adenocarcinoma, a couple of squamous cell carcinoma, 1 small cell lung cancer.

Germline assignment: CDR1 SGHNT and CDR2 YENEEA. The CDR3 is made up of 14 amino acids. The trim removed 4 bases at V and 8 bases at J, leaving 6 bases unmatched. A modified ARM-PCR protocol with three rounds of nested PCR amplified TCRbeta. A single record per CDR3 protein comes from TCRdb applying MiXCR to the multiplex PCR reads. The data show approximately 130,000 distinct CDR3 sequences, approximately 71% seen once. There are many counts of this clonotype. Its target is unknown. This sample's RNA came from whole unsorted tissue. Study-wide results and caveats: TCR diversity was significantly greater in tumor than normal lung tissue.

The source material was lung tumor tissue. The V gene is TRBV11-3, the J gene TRBJ2-2; 8 bases are shared with TRBD1. The source is a man aged 25-45 years with non-small cell lung cancer. The CDR3 region is CASSSRTGKGELFF. The CDR3 DNA follows: TGTGCCAGCAGCTCTCGGACAGGGAAGGGGGAGCTGTTTTTT.